Listed below are T cell receptor beta chains from one sample, sequenced in a study of identical twins. TCRdb re-called the 5' RACE reads with MiXCR, one entry per CDR3 protein. The repertoire has 200,000 to 250,000 distinct CDR3 sequences, about 7% of them found once; the top ten carry roughly 3.6%. These same data were also listed under a study on yellow fever vaccine responses in identical twins.

Sequenced sample: memory (CD45RO+) T cells sorted from blood. The receptors come from a woman aged 18-30 years in good health. Both conserved end residues are part of each CDR3. A D gene is named only where the DNA matches it firmly. Not all rows give a size; the values are once, few, many and, for expanded clones, a class.

d_gene,abundance,v_gene,j_gene,CDR3aa,CDR3nt
-,once,TRBV7-2,TRBJ2-6,CASSPKTPNALTF,TGTGCCAGCAGCCCTAAAACGCCCAACGCCCTGACTTTC
-,many,TRBV20-1,TRBJ2-7,CSAKSLQRPYSYEQYF,TGCAGTGCCAAAAGCCTCCAGAGACCCTACTCCTACGAGCAGTACTTC
TRBD2,-,TRBV7-2,TRBJ2-1,CASSSEGLAGKGNEQFF,TGTGCCAGCAGCTCCGAGGGACTAGCGGGAAAGGGCAATGAGCAGTTCTTC
TRBD1,few,TRBV12-3/TRBV12-4,TRBJ2-5,CASSLGQAQSSTQYF,TGTGCCAGCAGTCTGGGACAGGCCCAAAGCTCTACCCAGTACTTC
-,-,TRBV25-1,TRBJ2-1,CASSESVPRRQFF,TGTGCCAGCAGTGAATCGGTCCCCCGGCGGCAGTTCTTC
-,few,TRBV18,TRBJ1-2,CASSPLQTANYGYTF,TGTGCCAGCTCACCACTTCAGACCGCTAACTATGGCTACACCTTC
TRBD2,many,TRBV5-1,TRBJ2-4,CASSSDGGGNIQYF,TGCGCCAGCAGCTCGGACGGGGGAGGGAACATTCAGTACTTC
-,-,TRBV5-1,TRBJ2-5,CASSLMDPQETQYF,TGCGCCAGCAGCTTGATGGACCCCCAAGAGACCCAGTACTTC
-,many,TRBV14,TRBJ1-1,CASSQLDKNTEAFF,TGTGCCAGCAGCCAGCTAGACAAGAACACTGAAGCTTTCTTT
-,few,TRBV28,TRBJ1-4,CASSLYGGSNEKLFF,TGTGCCAGCAGTTTATATGGGGGCTCGAATGAAAAACTGTTTTTT
-,many,TRBV29-1,TRBJ2-2,CSVEVGTQNTGELFF,TGCAGCGTTGAAGTAGGGACACAGAACACCGGGGAGCTGTTTTTT
-,few,TRBV9,TRBJ2-2,CASSSEGVYTGELFF,TGTGCCAGCAGCTCAGAGGGGGTCTACACCGGGGAGCTGTTTTTT
-,few,TRBV28,TRBJ2-2,CASGLPLRGQSGELFF,TGTGCCAGCGGATTACCGTTGCGGGGTCAGAGCGGGGAGCTGTTTTTT
-,many,TRBV4-1,TRBJ2-2,CASSPRGRLAFFGELFF,TGCGCCAGCAGCCCCCGGGGACGTCTAGCGTTCTTCGGGGAGCTGTTTTTT
TRBD1,-,TRBV4-2,TRBJ2-5,CASSHADRDDETQYF,TGTGCCAGCAGCCACGCGGACAGGGACGATGAGACCCAGTACTTC
TRBD1,-,TRBV7-8,TRBJ2-7,CASSFRGQGATEQYF,TGTGCCAGCAGCTTCAGAGGACAGGGGGCCACCGAGCAGTACTTC
-,many,TRBV20-1,TRBJ2-1,CSAIKGYEQFF,TGCAGTGCTATAAAGGGGTATGAGCAGTTCTTC
-,-,TRBV19,TRBJ1-1,CATKEGYTEAFF,TGTGCCACCAAGGAGGGGTACACTGAAGCTTTCTTT
-,many,TRBV5-1,TRBJ1-1,CASKVGAGGLNTEAFF,TGCGCCAGCAAGGTCGGCGCGGGCGGCCTGAACACTGAAGCTTTCTTT
-,many,TRBV3-1,TRBJ2-5,CASSRSSDQETQYF,TGTGCCAGCAGCCGATCTAGCGACCAAGAGACCCAGTACTTC
TRBD1,many,TRBV29-1,TRBJ1-5,CSVSPGGRGQPQHF,TGCAGCGTCTCCCCAGGGGGACGGGGTCAGCCCCAGCATTTT
TRBD1,many,TRBV12-3/TRBV12-4,TRBJ2-3,CASSDRDRGTDTQYF,TGTGCCAGCAGTGACCGGGACAGGGGTACAGATACGCAGTATTTT
TRBD1,many,TRBV10-2,TRBJ1-1,CASTRQGANTEAFF,TGCGCCAGCACTAGACAGGGGGCGAACACTGAAGCTTTCTTT
TRBD2,few,TRBV20-1,TRBJ2-5,CSASLAGGPFRYF,TGCAGTGCTAGTCTAGCGGGGGGGCCTTTTCGGTACTTC
-,few,TRBV7-3,TRBJ2-3,CASSLTAPGGSTDTQYF,TGTGCCAGCAGCTTAACTGCTCCTGGTGGGAGCACAGATACGCAGTATTTT
TRBD1,many,TRBV7-2,TRBJ1-4,CASSLGQIYEKLFF,TGTGCCAGCAGCTTGGGACAGATCTATGAAAAACTGTTTTTT
TRBD2,few,TRBV20-1,TRBJ2-1,CSARNWASGTIYNEQFF,TGCAGTGCTAGGAACTGGGCTAGCGGGACCATCTACAATGAGCAGTTCTTC
-,few,TRBV9,TRBJ2-2,CASQLTNTGELFF,TGTGCCAGCCAACTCACCAACACCGGGGAGCTGTTTTTT
TRBD1,-,TRBV28,TRBJ1-1,CASSKTGASGEAFF,TGTGCCAGCAGCAAAACAGGGGCAAGCGGTGAAGCTTTCTTT
-,few,TRBV2,TRBJ1-2,CASRNTGSGYGYTF,TGTGCCAGCAGGAATACAGGTTCGGGCTATGGCTACACCTTC
-,-,TRBV29-1,TRBJ2-2,CSVWGASGELFF,TGCAGCGTTTGGGGGGCTTCCGGGGAGCTGTTTTTT
-,few,TRBV27,TRBJ2-1,CASSPRGAYGEQFF,TGTGCCAGCAGTCCGCGCGGGGCCTACGGTGAGCAGTTCTTC
-,-,TRBV9,TRBJ2-2,CASSVDGKTGELFF,TGTGCCAGCAGCGTAGATGGGAAGACCGGGGAGCTGTTTTTT
TRBD1,-,TRBV5-1,TRBJ1-4,CASSLVPGQGNEKLFF,TGCGCCAGCAGCCTTGTGCCGGGACAGGGGAATGAAAAACTGTTTTTT
-,-,TRBV2,TRBJ2-7,CASSGLAETSEQYF,TGTGCCAGCAGTGGGTTAGCGGAAACTTCCGAGCAGTACTTC
-,few,TRBV7-6,TRBJ2-1,CASSRGSSAHNEQFF,TGTGCCAGCAGCCGAGGCTCTAGCGCCCACAATGAGCAGTTCTTC
TRBD1,few,TRBV29-1,TRBJ2-5,CSGLNRGQMETQYF,TGCAGCGGTTTGAACAGGGGGCAAATGGAGACCCAGTACTTC
-,few,TRBV11-3,TRBJ2-1,CASSFYEGVNEQFF,TGTGCCAGCAGCTTCTACGAGGGGGTAAATGAGCAGTTCTTC
TRBD1,-,TRBV20-1,TRBJ2-3,CCARPFGQGAITDTQYF,TGCTGTGCTAGACCTTTCGGACAGGGGGCTATAACAGATACGCAGTATTTT
TRBD1,-,TRBV3-1,TRBJ2-2,CASSGQVQVTGELFF,TGTGCCAGCAGCGGACAGGTCCAGGTCACCGGGGAGCTGTTTTTT
-,many,TRBV12-3/TRBV12-4,TRBJ2-7,CASSIGQGLGEQYF,TGTGCCAGCAGTATCGGGCAGGGGTTGGGCGAGCAGTACTTC
-,-,TRBV14,TRBJ2-5,CASSKIGQPQETQYF,TGTGCCAGCAGCAAGATTGGACAGCCACAAGAGACCCAGTACTTC
-,many,TRBV5-1,TRBJ2-7,CASSTDSPKSGQYF,TGCGCCAGCAGCACAGACAGCCCTAAATCGGGGCAGTACTTC
-,few,TRBV6-4,TRBJ2-3,CASSAGYTDTQYF,TGTGCCAGCAGTGCTGGGTACACAGATACGCAGTATTTT
-,many,TRBV5-1,TRBJ2-1,CASSLGAGIEQFF,TGCGCCAGCAGCTTGGGGGCCGGGATTGAGCAGTTCTTC
TRBD2,-,TRBV12-3/TRBV12-4,TRBJ2-7,CASRLSGTHYEQYF,TGTGCCAGCAGACTTAGCGGGACCCACTACGAGCAGTACTTC
TRBD1,many,TRBV12-3/TRBV12-4,TRBJ2-2,CASSFRGSMTGELFF,TGTGCCAGCAGTTTCAGGGGGAGTATGACCGGGGAGCTGTTTTTT